This TCR beta chain was sequenced in a study of blood T cell repertoires in COVID-19. In the study overall: PBMCs, B-cell-depleted T cells, or T cells were the source of the cDNA or gDNA that made up the material.

The junction had 6 bases not matched to a gene; V was cut back by 3 bases and J by 5 bases. This CDR3 spans 15 amino acids. From germline, CDR1 is MGHRA and CDR2 YSYEKL. Under the authors' procedure: Estimates of nucleated cell counts were drawn from the amplification of reference gene primers. Data came from immunoSEQ multiplex PCR; TCRdb stores just in-frame clones and leaves some out. V, J and clone size derive from that table, while D and trimming were established from the DNA sequence. Of hundreds of thousands of clones listed, 70% to 90% are singletons. Participant age was about 18 to 100 years, and participants resided in fewer than 30 US areas. In the 2 weeks before study entry, exposed participants met a COVID-19 case, which was PCR-confirmed or clinician-diagnosed.

Material: PBMCs or T cells enriched from blood (not recorded which). The chain uses TRBV4-1 and TRBJ2-3; the match to TRBD1 covers 9 bases. This sequence was found in a man aged 50-59 years who had been exposed to COVID-19. The CDR3 nucleotides are TGCGCCAGCAGCCAGGCTGACAGGGGGATAGATACGCAGTATTTT. It is translated as CASSQADRGIDTQYF.